This T cell receptor beta chain was captured by sequencing in a study of OX40 agonist ivuxolimab in advanced cancers. Study in general: The drug used for patients, ivuxolimab, was an agonistic anti-OX40 (CD134) antibody. Hepatocellular carcinoma, melanoma, renal cell or head and neck cancer was diagnosed in the dose-escalation patients. Whole-study results and caveats: It was not determined which antigens were specifically recognized by the peripheral T cells that had undergone clonal expansion.

Concerning this clone: No antigen is known for it.

Sequencing was performed with immunoSEQ multiplex PCR; in TCRdb, only in-frame clones are kept and a portion is missing. The table records roughly 67,000 clones, approximately 91% of them present only once. There are 15 residues in the CDR3. Germline CDR1 is SGDLS and CDR2 is YYNGEE. V dropped 0 bases and J dropped 0 bases, with 7 bases sitting between them. The genes are TRBV9 and TRBJ1-5, with no clear D. This clonotype originated in an adult with an advanced solid tumor such as melanoma, head and neck, liver or kidney cancer. The sample was CD4+ or CD8+ T cells sorted from blood, taken in a trial of the OX40 agonist ivuxolimab. The CDR3 loop is CASSVGAYSNQPQHF. CDR3 in DNA: TGTGCCAGCAGCGTAGGGGCGTATAGCAATCAGCCCCAGCATTTT.